Below are 32 T cell receptor beta chains sequenced from a single sample in a study of blood T cell repertoires in COVID-19. Some clones are missing from TCRdb's copy, which holds only in-frame ones; the method was immunoSEQ multiplex PCR. The table shows about 210,000 clones, with around 82% occurring only once. The sequencing input was peripheral blood. These TCRs come from a woman between 40 and 50 years old with active or convalescent COVID-19.

The rearrangement joins TRBV3-1 (or the pseudogene TRBV3-2) to TRBJ2-7; 9 bases match TRBD2. The length of the CDR3 is 16 residues. Germline V gene data show CDR1 as LGHDT and CDR2 as YNNKEL (reference sequence). With V trimmed by 2 bases and J by 6 bases, 11 bases remained unmatched. CDR3 sequence (DNA): TGTGCCAGCAGCCAACCAGGCGGGGGGGCGGGATGCGAGCAGTACTTC. Amino acids: CASSQPGGGAGCEQYF.

The CDR3 DNA is TGTGCCAGCAGTACCGAAGACGGGACTTGGGTTGAAAAACTGTTTTTT. As protein: CASSTEDGTWVEKLFF. This rearrangement joins TRBV28 to TRBJ1-4; D is possibly TRBD1 (5 bases). Trimming shortened V by 5 bases and J by 7 bases, and 20 bases separated the two germline ends. CDR3 length: 16 amino acids. CDR1 and CDR2 from the germline V gene are MDHEN and SYDVKM.

This rearrangement joins TRBV6-1 to TRBJ1-4, with D possibly being TRBD1 (6 bases). The V gene lost 1 base and the J gene lost 6 bases, with 15 bases spanning the gap. Germline V gene sequence: CDR1 MNHNS, CDR2 SASEGT. This CDR3 has 16 amino acids. The CDR3 region is CASSEVSGRGDEKLFF. Here the CDR3 DNA reads TGTGCCAGCAGTGAAGTCTCGGGCAGGGGCGATGAAAAACTGTTTTTT.

The chain employs TRBV6-5 and TRBJ1-2; the D gene is possibly TRBD1 (5 bases). Germline-derived CDR1 and CDR2 are MNHEY and SVGAGI. Trimming left V 5 bases short and J 8 bases short, with 15 bases between. The CDR3 has 13 residues. CDR3 sequence: CASSQGRGRGYTF. The CDR3 DNA follows: TGTGCCAGCAGTCAGGGAAGAGGAAGGGGCTACACCTTC.

V usage is TRBV5-1 and J usage is TRBJ1-4; TRBD1 aligns across 9 bases. V trimming: 0 bases; J trimming: 3 bases; junction bases outside the gene matches: 6. CDR1 and CDR2 (germline): SGHRS, YFSETQ. CDR3 size: 17 residues. CDR3 bases: TGCGCCAGCAGCTTGGCCGGGACAGGGATCTCTAATGAAAAACTGTTTTTT. Amino acid sequence: CASSLAGTGISNEKLFF. The variable domain in full, with the rest retrieved from reference TRBV5-1 and TRBJ1-4, is KAGVTQTPRYLIKTRGQQVTLSCSPISGHRSVSWYQQTPGQGLQFLFEYFSETQRNKGNFPGRFSGRQFSNSRSEMNVSTLELGDSALYLCASSLAGTGISNEKLFFGSGTQLSVL.

J is TRBJ1-1 and V is TRBV28, with a weak D call TRBD1 (5 bases). The V end lost 6 bases, the J end lost 3 bases, and 23 bases lay between the germline ends. The CDR3 consists of 17 residues. Per the germline V gene, CDR1 is MDHEN and CDR2 is SYDVKM. The CDR3 region has the DNA TGTGCCAGCAGGCAAGGATGGTACAGGACTAGGGACACTGAAGCTTTCTTT. This codes for CASRQGWYRTRDTEAFF.

The V gene is TRBV5-5, the J gene TRBJ2-2; weak D call: TRBD2 (5 bases). Germline CDR1 SGHKS, CDR2 YYEKEE (reference sequence). The CDR3 is made up of 18 amino acids. V lost 0 bases to trimming and J lost 2 bases, with 17 bases between them. CDR3 sequence (DNA): TGTGCCAGCAGCTTGGGGTTCGGTGGACTCCTTAACACCGGGGAGCTGTTTTTT. Its protein product is CASSLGFGGLLNTGELFF.

The chain joins TRBV28 to TRBJ1-1; tentatively, D is TRBD1 (6 bases). The CDR3 sequence is 13 residues long. Germline loops: CDR1 MDHEN, CDR2 SYDVKM. V shed 7 bases and J shed 1 base, with 10 bases lying between them. The DNA of the CDR3 is TGTGCCAGCACCCTGGACAGGAACACTGAAGCTTTCTTT. Its translation is CASTLDRNTEAFF.

The rearrangement uses TRBV19 and TRBJ2-3, with D perhaps TRBD2 (6 bases). The CDR3 length is 16 residues. Germline V CDR1 and CDR2: LNHDA, SQIVND (reference sequence). V lost 5 bases to trimming and J lost 5 bases, with 20 bases between them. For the CDR3, the DNA is TGTGCCAGTAGTCCAGAGACTAGTACTCGGGGAGATACGCAGTATTTT. Its translation: CASSPETSTRGDTQYF.

V usage is TRBV7-9 and J usage is TRBJ2-7; 11 positions agree with TRBD1. In germline, CDR1 is SEHNR, CDR2 FQNEAQ (reference sequence). This CDR3 has 14 residues. The ends lost 2 bases at V and 7 bases at J; junction bases unmatched: 4. CDR3 DNA sequence: TGTGCCAGCAGCTTATCGGGGACAGGGGGAGAGCAGTACTTC. This gives the protein CASSLSGTGGEQYF.

The CDR3 DNA is TGTGCCAGCAGCCAACGCTCCAGCGGGGGATCTACAGATACGCAGTATTTT. Protein: CASSQRSSGGSTDTQYF. The V and J genes are TRBV3-1 (or the pseudogene TRBV3-2) and TRBJ2-3; 8 nucleotides agree with TRBD2. This CDR3 is 17 amino acids long. The J segment lost 3 bases and the V segment lost 2 bases, leaving 10 bases of the junction unmatched. Looked up from germline, CDR1 is LGHDT and CDR2 is YNNKEL (reference sequence).

This clone has more than one count but fewer than ten. The chain uses TRBV27 and TRBJ1-1, with D unclear. Germline V gene lookup returns CDR1 MNHEY and CDR2 SMNVEV (reference sequence). Deletions cut 6 bases from V and 1 base from J, with 6 bases between. The CDR3 totals 12 residues. This CDR3 reads CASRRQNTEAFF. The CDR3 DNA reads as TGTGCCAGCAGACGACAGAACACTGAAGCTTTCTTT.

J is TRBJ2-7 and V is TRBV5-1; 11 bases align to TRBD2. Trimming cost V 3 bases and J 3 bases; bases outside gene matches: 8. The CDR3 has 16 residues. Germline V gene sequence: CDR1 SGHRS, CDR2 YFSETQ. The CDR3 DNA is TGCGCCAGCAGCTCGACTACTAGCGGGAGTAGCTACGAGCAGTACTTC. Its translation: CASSSTTSGSSYEQYF.

As DNA, the CDR3 is TGTGCCAGCAGCTTAGTCGGGGTTGAGCAGTACTTC. The encoded protein is CASSLVGVEQYF. The V and J genes are TRBV7-9 and TRBJ2-7, with TRBD2 as a possible D gene (5 bases). The CDR3 extends over 12 amino acids. Deletions cut 1 base from V and 7 bases from J, with 8 bases between. Germline lookup yields CDR1 SEHNR and CDR2 FQNEAQ (reference sequence).

In nucleotides, the CDR3 is TGTGCCAGTAGTATCGCCGGGACTATCTACTTC. Its translation is CASSIAGTIYF. V and J are TRBV19 and TRBJ2-5, with TRBD2 matching over 7 bases. V dropped 3 bases and J dropped 14; count of bases not matched to a gene: 6. The CDR3 is made up of 11 amino acids. Germline V gene data show CDR1 as LNHDA and CDR2 as SQIVND (reference sequence).

This clone was seen many times. The rearrangement links TRBV5-4 to TRBJ2-3; TRBD1 matches 7 bases. With V trimmed by 4 bases and J by 3 bases, 5 bases remained unmatched. CDR3 length: 14 residues. Germline assignment: CDR1 SGHNT and CDR2 YYREEE (reference sequence). The CDR3 nucleotides read TGTGCCAGCAGCCTCTCACAGGGGACAGATACGCAGTATTTT. This gives the protein CASSLSQGTDTQYF. Full variable domain (outside the CDR3, taken from reference TRBV5-4 and TRBJ2-3): ETGVTQSPTHLIKTRGQQVTLRCSSQSGHNTVSWYQQALGQGPQFIFQYYREEENGRGNFPPRFSGLQFPNYSSELNVNALELDDSALYLCASSLSQGTDTQYFGPGTRLTVL.

The chain links TRBV5-1 to TRBJ2-1; TRBD2 agrees at 15 bases. Germline CDR1 is SGHRS and CDR2 is YFSETQ. The junction had 3 bases not matched to a gene; V was cut back by 3 bases and J by 5 bases. The CDR3 runs to 16 residues. The CDR3 sequence: CASSWTSGRANNEQFF. In nucleotides, the CDR3 is TGCGCCAGCAGCTGGACTAGCGGGAGGGCCAACAATGAGCAGTTCTTC.

The chain links TRBV11-3 to TRBJ2-2, with 9 bases that match TRBD1. The CDR3 runs 17 residues. Germline CDR1 and CDR2: SGHNT and YENEEA. Trimming at V came to 5 bases and at J to 7 bases, leaving 14 bases not matched to a gene. The CDR3 DNA reads TGTGCCAGCAGCCCCACCGGGACAGGGATCAGGGTCGGGGAGCTGTTTTTT. Translated, it gives CASSPTGTGIRVGELFF.

The chain joins TRBV5-4 to TRBJ2-7; 8 bases are a match to TRBD2. This CDR3 is built from 15 residues. Germline lookup yields CDR1 SGHNT and CDR2 YYREEE (reference sequence). The ends lost 4 bases at V and 5 bases at J; junction bases unmatched: 11. The CDR3, as DNA: TGTGCCAGCAGCCGCCGGCTAGCGGGTAAGGACGAGCAGTACTTC. Its translation is CASSRRLAGKDEQYF.

The chain has TRBV5-4 and TRBJ1-5; D gene uncertain. Trimming took 4 bases from V and 0 from J, leaving 14 bases between them. The germline CDR1 and CDR2 sequences are SGHNT and YYREEE (reference sequence). This CDR3 has 16 amino acids. The CDR3 bases are TGTGCCAGCAGCCCGGTACAGTTTTATAGCAATCAGCCCCAGCATTTT. Translating it yields CASSPVQFYSNQPQHF.

The rearrangement uses TRBV2 and TRBJ2-1; 7 bases map to TRBD1. Germline V gene lookup returns CDR1 SNHLY and CDR2 FYNNEI. V was clipped by 6 bases and J by 4 bases; unmatched bases: 3. This CDR3 comprises 13 residues. The CDR3 DNA follows: TGTGCCAGCAGGGGACAGCCTTACAATGAGCAGTTCTTC. Protein product: CASRGQPYNEQFF.

The CDR3 region is CAWEFQTGYASEAFF. CDR3 nucleotide sequence: TGTGCCTGGGAGTTTCAGACAGGGTATGCCTCTGAAGCTTTCTTT. The J gene is TRBJ1-1, the V gene TRBV30; 7 nucleotides agree with TRBD1. The CDR3 loop spans 15 amino acids. V shed 5 bases and J 6 bases; nucleotides not matched to a gene: 15. From germline, CDR1 is GTSNPN and CDR2 SVGIG (reference sequence).

The chain combines TRBV7-9 with TRBJ1-4; 11 bases fit TRBD1. The junction had 6 bases not matched to a gene; V was cut back by 6 bases and J by 6 bases. This CDR3 comprises 15 residues. In germline, CDR1 is SEHNR, CDR2 FQNEAQ (reference sequence). The DNA of the CDR3 is TGTGCCAGCAGTAGTACGGGACAGGGGGATGAAAAACTGTTTTTT. This gives the protein CASSSTGQGDEKLFF.

The chain employs TRBV5-1 and TRBJ2-7, with 7 positions matching TRBD2. The CDR3 has 16 residues. Germline V CDR1 and CDR2: SGHRS, YFSETQ. Losses at the gene ends were 4 bases for V and 0 bases for J; bases not matched to a gene: 10. This CDR3 is CASSPSPGGRSYEQYF. The CDR3 coding sequence is TGCGCCAGCAGCCCCTCCCCGGGGGGACGCTCCTACGAGCAGTACTTC.

This rearrangement joins TRBV10-3 to TRBJ2-3; 10 positions match TRBD1. The CDR3 runs 15 residues. V shed 10 bases, J shed 1 base, and the junction held 8 bases outside the gene matches. From germline, CDR1 is ENHRY and CDR2 SYGVKD. This CDR3 reads CATATGGEGTDTQYF. The DNA for the CDR3 is TGTGCCACCGCGACAGGGGGCGAAGGCACAGATACGCAGTATTTT.

The chain links TRBV18 to TRBJ2-2; 7 nucleotides align to TRBD1. Per germline, CDR1 KGHSH and CDR2 LQKENI. V dropped 6 bases and J dropped 7; count of bases not matched to a gene: 8. The CDR3 loop spans 14 amino acids. As DNA, the CDR3 is TGTGCCAGCTCCCTGACAGGGCGGTACGGGGAGCTGTTTTTT. Residues: CASSLTGRYGELFF.

The rearrangement joins TRBV27 to TRBJ1-5; tentative D call: TRBD1 (6 bases). Trimming stripped 4 bases from V and 3 bases from J, with 16 bases between. CDR3 size: 16 residues. CDR1 is MNHEY, CDR2 SMNVEV, per germline (reference sequence). The CDR3 nucleotides are TGTGCCAGCAGTTCCGACGACAGGTACTACAATCAGCCCCAGCATTTT. It codes for CASSSDDRYYNQPQHF.

The V and J genes are TRBV2 and TRBJ1-4; D is ambiguous. V lost 11 bases to trimming and J lost 6 bases, with 13 bases between them. CDR1 is SNHLY, CDR2 FYNNEI, per germline. The CDR3 has 12 amino acids. The CDR3: CAGRRRDEKLFF. In DNA, the CDR3 is TGTGCCGGCCGACGGAGGGATGAAAAACTGTTTTTT.

This chain connects TRBV4-2 to TRBJ1-6, with a tentative D call TRBD1 (5 bases). Germline V gives CDR1 LGHNA, CDR2 YNFKEQ. Trimming pared 4 bases from V and 8 bases from J, leaving 9 bases between. The CDR3 is made up of 13 amino acids. The CDR3 DNA sequence: TGTGCCAGCAGCCCCGGGGGGGATTCACCCCTCCACTTT. Protein sequence: CASSPGGDSPLHF.

The chain carries TRBV29-1 and TRBJ1-2; TRBD1 might be the D (6 bases). Trimming removed 0 bases from V and 0 bases from J, with 14 bases in between. CDR1 and CDR2 from the germline V gene are SQVTM and ANQGSEA. The CDR3 is 16 residues long. CDR3 in amino acids: CSVEDLEAGANYGYTF. In nucleotides, the CDR3 is TGCAGCGTTGAAGATTTGGAGGCAGGGGCTAACTATGGCTACACCTTC.

The V and J genes are TRBV18 and TRBJ1-1, with 9 bases that match TRBD1. There are 14 residues in the CDR3. Looked up from germline, CDR1 is KGHSH and CDR2 is LQKENI. After removal of 3 bases from V and 3 bases from J, the junction contained 2 bases not matched to a gene. CDR3 coding DNA: TGTGCCAGCTCACCGACAGGGGGGGACACTGAAGCTTTCTTT. This translates into CASSPTGGDTEAFF.

This clone was observed a single time. The chain employs TRBV24-1 and TRBJ1-1; 8 positions match TRBD1. Germline lookup yields CDR1 KGHDR and CDR2 SFDVKD. The ends lost 4 bases at V and 8 bases at J; junction bases unmatched: 8. The CDR3 is 14 amino acids. CDR3 sequence (DNA): TGTGCCACCAGTGACCCCGGACAGGGAAGAGAAGCTTTCTTT. This encodes CATSDPGQGREAFF.